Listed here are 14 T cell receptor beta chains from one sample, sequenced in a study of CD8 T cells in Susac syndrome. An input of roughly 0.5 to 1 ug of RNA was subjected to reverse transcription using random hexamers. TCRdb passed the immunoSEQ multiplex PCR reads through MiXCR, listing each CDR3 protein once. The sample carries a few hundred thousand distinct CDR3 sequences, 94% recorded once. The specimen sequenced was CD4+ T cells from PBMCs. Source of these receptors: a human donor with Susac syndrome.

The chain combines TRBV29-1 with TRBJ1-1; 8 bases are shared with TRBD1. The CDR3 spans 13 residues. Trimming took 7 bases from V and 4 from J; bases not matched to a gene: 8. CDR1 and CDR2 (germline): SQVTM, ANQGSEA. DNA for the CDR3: TGCAGCGCTTATACAGGGGGATCCACTGAAGCTTTCTTT. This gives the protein CSAYTGGSTEAFF.

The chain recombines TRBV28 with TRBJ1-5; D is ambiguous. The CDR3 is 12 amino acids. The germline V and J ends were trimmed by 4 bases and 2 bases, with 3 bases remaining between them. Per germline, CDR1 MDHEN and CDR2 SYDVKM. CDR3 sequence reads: CASSSGNQPQHF. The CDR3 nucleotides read TGTGCCAGCAGTTCCGGCAATCAGCCCCAGCATTTT.

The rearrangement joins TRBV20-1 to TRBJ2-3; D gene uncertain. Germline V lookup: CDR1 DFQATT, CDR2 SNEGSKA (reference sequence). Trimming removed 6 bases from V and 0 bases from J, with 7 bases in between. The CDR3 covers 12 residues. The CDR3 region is CSALGSTDTQYF. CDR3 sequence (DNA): TGCAGTGCCCTAGGGAGCACAGATACGCAGTATTTT.

CDR3 coding DNA: TGCAGTGCTAGAGATAAGGGGATGCAGCCCCAGCATTTT. Its protein is CSARDKGMQPQHF. The V and J genes are TRBV20-1 and TRBJ1-5; maybe TRBD1 (5 bases). Germline V gene lookup returns CDR1 DFQATT and CDR2 SNEGSKA (reference sequence). V was cut by 0 bases and J by 7 bases, with 10 bases left in between. The CDR3 spans 13 residues.

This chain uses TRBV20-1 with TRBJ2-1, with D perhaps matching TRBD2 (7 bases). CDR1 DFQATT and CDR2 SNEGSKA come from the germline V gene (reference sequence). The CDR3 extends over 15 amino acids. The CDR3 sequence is CSPGGGGQPFNEQFF. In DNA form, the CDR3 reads TGCAGCCCCGGGGGAGGGGGACAACCCTTCAATGAGCAGTTCTTC.

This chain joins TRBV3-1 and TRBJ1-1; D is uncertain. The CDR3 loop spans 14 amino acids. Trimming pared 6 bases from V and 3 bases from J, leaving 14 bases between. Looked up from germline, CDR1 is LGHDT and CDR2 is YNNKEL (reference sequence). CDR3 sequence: CASRPIREDTEAFF. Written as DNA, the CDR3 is TGTGCCAGCAGGCCCATTAGGGAGGACACTGAAGCTTTCTTT.

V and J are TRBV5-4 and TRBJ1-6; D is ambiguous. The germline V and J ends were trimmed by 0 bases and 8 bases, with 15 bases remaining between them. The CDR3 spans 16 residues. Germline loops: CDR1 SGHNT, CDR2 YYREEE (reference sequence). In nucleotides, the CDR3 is TGTGCCAGCAGCTTGGAAGGCCAGGTCCCTCATTCACCCCTCCACTTT. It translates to CASSLEGQVPHSPLHF.

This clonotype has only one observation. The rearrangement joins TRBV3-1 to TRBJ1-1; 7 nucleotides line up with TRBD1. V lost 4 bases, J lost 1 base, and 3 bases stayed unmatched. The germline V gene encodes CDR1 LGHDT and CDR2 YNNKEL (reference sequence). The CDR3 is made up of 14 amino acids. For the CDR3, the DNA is TGTGCCAGCAGCCGACGACAGGGGAACACTGAAGCTTTCTTT. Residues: CASSRRQGNTEAFF.

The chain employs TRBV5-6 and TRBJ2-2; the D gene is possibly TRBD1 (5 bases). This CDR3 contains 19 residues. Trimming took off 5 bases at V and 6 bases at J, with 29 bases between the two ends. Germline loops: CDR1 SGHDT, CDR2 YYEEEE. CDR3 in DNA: TGTGCCAGCAGGCGCGGCCGCAGGGTCGAGGCGCTTCTGGCCGGGGAGCTGTTTTTT. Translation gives CASRRGRRVEALLAGELFF.

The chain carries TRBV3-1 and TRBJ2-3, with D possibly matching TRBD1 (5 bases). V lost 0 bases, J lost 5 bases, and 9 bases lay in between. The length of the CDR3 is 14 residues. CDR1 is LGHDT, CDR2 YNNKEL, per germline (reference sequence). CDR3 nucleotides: TGTGCCAGCAGCCAAGATCTAGACAGAGATACGCAGTATTTT. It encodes CASSQDLDRDTQYF.

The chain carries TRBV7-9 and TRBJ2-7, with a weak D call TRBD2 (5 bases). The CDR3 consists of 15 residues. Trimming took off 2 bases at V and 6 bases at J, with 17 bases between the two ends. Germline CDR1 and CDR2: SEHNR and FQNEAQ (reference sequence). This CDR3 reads CASSLSVTNGGEQYF. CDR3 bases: TGTGCCAGCAGCTTAAGTGTGACGAACGGAGGCGAGCAGTACTTC.

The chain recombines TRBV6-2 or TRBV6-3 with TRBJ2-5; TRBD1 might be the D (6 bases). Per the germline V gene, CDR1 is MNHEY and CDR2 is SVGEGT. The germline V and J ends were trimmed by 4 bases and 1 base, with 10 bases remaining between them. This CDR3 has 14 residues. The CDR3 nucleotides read TGTGCCAGCAGTTGGAGCAGGGGCCAAGAGACCCAGTACTTC. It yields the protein CASSWSRGQETQYF.

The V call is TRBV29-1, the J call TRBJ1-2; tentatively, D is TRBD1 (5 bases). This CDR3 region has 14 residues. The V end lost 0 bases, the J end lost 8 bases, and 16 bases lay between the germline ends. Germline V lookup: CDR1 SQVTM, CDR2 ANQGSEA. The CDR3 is CSVEDSGGRSGYTF. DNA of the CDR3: TGCAGCGTTGAAGATAGCGGGGGGAGGTCGGGCTACACCTTC. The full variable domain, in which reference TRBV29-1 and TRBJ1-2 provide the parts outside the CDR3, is SAVISQKPSRDICQRGTSLTIQCQVDSQVTMMFWYRQQPGQSLTLIATANQGSEATYESGFVIDKFPISRPNLTFSTLTVSNMSPEDSSIYLCSVEDSGGRSGYTFGSGTRLTVV.

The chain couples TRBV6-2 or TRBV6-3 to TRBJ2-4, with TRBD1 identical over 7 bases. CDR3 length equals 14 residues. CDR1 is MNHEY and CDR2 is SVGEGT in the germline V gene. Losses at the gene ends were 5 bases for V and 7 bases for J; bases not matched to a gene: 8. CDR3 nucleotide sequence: TGTGCCAGCAGTACCCGGGACAGAGGGAACATTCAGTACTTC. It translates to CASSTRDRGNIQYF.